This entry describes one T cell receptor beta chain. What it recognizes is unknown. No DNA is given; TCRdb re-called the 5' RACE reads and lists each CDR3 protein once. The sample's table shows fewer than 400,000 distinct CDR3 sequences. Germline V gene lookup returns CDR1 ENHRY and CDR2 SYGVKD. The CDR3 covers 15 residues. This specimen comes from a study of T cells expressing NK-cell markers. The overall study: Sorted CD3+CD56-NKG2C+, CD3+CD56+NKG2C- and CD3+CD56+NKG2C+ T cells were the source of the TCR beta repertoires. Eight donors were sequenced, seven testing HCMV-seropositive and one testing seronegative.

Findings of the study overall: Certain NKG2C+ T cell clones were expanded, and their HCMV specificity remained unclear.

The sample comprised blood T cells: a sorted CD56 or NKG2C T cell subset, CD4+ or CD8+ T cells, or bulk PBMC T cells (not recorded which). This TCR was recovered from a woman in her 50s in good health. The J gene is TRBJ2-3, the V gene TRBV10-3; TCRdb outputs TRBD2, but without DNA this stays unchecked. This chain's CDR3 is CAISILAGFIDTQYF.